The T cell receptor beta chain described here comes from a study of blood T cell repertoires in COVID-19. Study-wide background: Samples came from the United States, Italy and Spain, spanning acute and convalescent COVID-19.

Germline CDR1 MNHEY, CDR2 SVGEGT. V dropped 5 bases and J dropped 8; count of bases not matched to a gene: 4. CDR3 length: 14 amino acids. Profiled with immunoSEQ multiplex PCR; TCRdb holds only in-frame clones, not every one. Found here are fewer than 55,000 clones, roughly 86% of them singletons; the top ten hold approximately 10%. The sequenced material came from peripheral blood. The TCR sequence derives from an elderly man with active or convalescent COVID-19. The V and J genes are TRBV6-2 or TRBV6-3 and TRBJ1-6; 9 bases line up with TRBD1. The chain's CDR3 is CASSTGGSDSPLHF. The CDR3 DNA reads TGTGCCAGCAGTACAGGGGGCTCAGATTCACCCCTCCACTTT.